Below, 25 T cell receptor beta chains from the same sample are listed, as sequenced in a study of molecular identifiers for immune sequencing clone quantification. Using its own MiXCR run on the PCR reads, TCRdb lists one record per CDR3 protein. This sample carries tens of thousands of distinct CDR3 sequences, 19% of them seen once, and the ten largest clones take approximately 1%. Sequencing was done on a sample of naive CD8+ T cells from blood, with Jurkat cell RNA spiked in. Subset indicated: FACS-sorted CD8+CD4-CCR7+CD45RA+ naive T cells. All receptors come from a human donor in good health. Some libraries in this study had Jurkat cell RNA spiked in.

This clonotype was detected many times. Here the CDR3 reads CASSPTGTSGATDTQYF. The DNA for the CDR3 is TGTGCCAGCAGTCCAACCGGGACTAGCGGGGCCACAGATACGCAGTATTTT. V is TRBV28 and J is TRBJ2-3; TRBD2 aligns across 13 bases. The trim removed 5 bases at V and 2 bases at J, leaving 7 bases unmatched. Germline V lookup: CDR1 MDHEN, CDR2 SYDVKM. This CDR3 is 17 amino acids long.

The V and J genes are TRBV12-3 or TRBV12-4 and TRBJ2-2, with D tentatively TRBD1 (5 bases). CDR3 length equals 14 residues. V was shortened by 5 bases and J by 5 bases, with 12 bases between the two germline ends. The CDR3 region is CASSEIAGTGELFF. CDR3 sequence (DNA): TGTGCCAGCAGTGAAATAGCAGGGACCGGGGAGCTGTTTTTT.

Ten or more counts support this clonotype. This sequence joins TRBV7-3 and TRBJ2-3; 14 bases map to TRBD2. The germline V gene has CDR1 SGHTA and CDR2 FQGTGA. The CDR3 extends over 16 amino acids. The V segment lost 2 bases and the J segment 4 bases; nucleotides outside the gene matches: 2. As DNA, the CDR3 is TGTGCCAGCAGCTTAGGGACTAGCGGGAGTGCAGATACGCAGTATTTT. It is translated as CASSLGTSGSADTQYF.

J is TRBJ2-3 and V is TRBV14, with D perhaps matching TRBD2 (5 bases). CDR1 is SGHDN and CDR2 is FVKESK in the germline V gene. Trimming cost V 2 bases and J 0 bases, with 18 bases left between them. The CDR3 totals 18 residues. CDR3 protein: CASSQRLGKGSSTDTQYF. The CDR3 nucleotides are TGTGCCAGCAGCCAACGACTCGGGAAGGGTTCTAGCACAGATACGCAGTATTTT.

As for this clonotype: At one end the junction does not follow the germline gene, possibly because of a read error. V and J are TRBV7-3 and TRBJ2-1; TRBD2 matches 7 bases. The germline gives CDR1 SGHTA, CDR2 FQGTGA. The CDR3 runs to 18 residues. CDR3 nucleotides: TGTGCCAGCAGCCTAACACCGGGAGGCCCAGGTACCTACAATGAGCAGTTCTTC. Its translation: CASSLTPGGPGTYNEQFF.

There are many counts of this clonotype. V is TRBV7-2 and J is TRBJ1-3, with TRBD1 matching 9 bases. V trimming: 4 bases; J trimming: 8 bases; junction bases outside the gene matches: 3. Germline lookup yields CDR1 SGHTA and CDR2 FQGNSA. The CDR3 has 13 residues. In DNA form, the CDR3 reads TGTGCCAGCAGCTCACAGGGGGCGGACACCATATATTTT. Translation: CASSSQGADTIYF.

The DNA of the CDR3 is TGCAGTGCTCGAGGCGGGGTCGTAGATACGCAGTATTTT. Protein: CSARGGVVDTQYF. The rearrangement links TRBV20-1 to TRBJ2-3; the D gene is possibly TRBD2 (6 bases). This CDR3 has 13 amino acids. Trimming removed 5 bases from V and 5 bases from J, with 14 bases in between. Germline CDR1 DFQATT, CDR2 SNEGSKA (reference sequence).

The chain employs TRBV6-1 and TRBJ2-7; 10 positions agree with TRBD2. Germline V CDR1 and CDR2: MNHNS, SASEGT. Losses at the gene ends were 4 bases for V and 4 bases for J; bases not matched to a gene: 13. CDR3 size: 17 residues. As DNA, the CDR3 is TGTGCCAGCAGTGGAGCCCCCCCACTAGCGGGGATATACGAGCAGTACTTC. Translating gives CASSGAPPLAGIYEQYF.

This clonotype was found many times. The rearrangement links TRBV9 to TRBJ2-3; D may be TRBD2 (6 bases). The CDR3 extends over 17 amino acids. The V gene's germline CDR1 is SGDLS and CDR2 YYNGEE. Deletions cut 0 bases from V and 2 bases from J, with 16 bases between. CDR3 sequence reads: CASSVGSSAYLTDTQYF. The CDR3 bases are TGTGCCAGCAGCGTAGGGTCTAGCGCCTACCTCACAGATACGCAGTATTTT.

On this clonotype itself: This may be a read error, as it is one base from a much larger clone. Without the conserved terminal phenylalanine or tryptophan, this CDR3 likely stems from a read error. For the CDR3, the DNA is TGTGCCTGGACTATGGACTGGACGACCCTAAATGAGCAGTTCCTC. This encodes CAWTMDWTTLNEQFL. This sequence joins TRBV30 and TRBJ2-1; possibly TRBD2 for D (5 bases). The CDR3 sequence is 15 residues long. Deletions cut 4 bases from V and 7 bases from J, with 20 bases between. In germline, CDR1 is GTSNPN, CDR2 SVGIG (reference sequence).

At least ten counts were recorded for this clonotype. The V gene is TRBV11-2, the J gene TRBJ1-1, with D unresolved. CDR1 is SGHAT and CDR2 is FQNNGV in the germline V gene. With 1 base removed from V and 1 base from J, the gap between germline ends came to 10 bases. The CDR3 length is 15 residues. Written as DNA, the CDR3 is TGTGCCAGCAGCTTAGGGCCACTATCGAACACTGAAGCTTTCTTT. It encodes CASSLGPLSNTEAFF.

The rearrangement uses TRBV12-3 or TRBV12-4 and TRBJ2-3; possibly TRBD2 for D (6 bases). Trimming cost V 3 bases and J 4 bases, with 17 bases left between them. The CDR3 is made up of 16 amino acids. Here the CDR3 DNA reads TGTGCCAGCAGTTTTGTTCCTAGCGCGAACGCAGATACGCAGTATTTT. Protein sequence: CASSFVPSANADTQYF.

This clonotype was counted ten times or more. The chain recombines TRBV28 with TRBJ2-2, with 11 positions matching TRBD1. The J segment lost 6 bases and the V segment lost 5 bases, leaving 5 bases of the junction unmatched. The germline V gene encodes CDR1 MDHEN and CDR2 SYDVKM. CDR3 length: 15 residues. In nucleotides, the CDR3 is TGTGCCAGCAGTCTGGACAGGGGGCAGTCCGGGGAGCTGTTTTTT. Amino acid sequence: CASSLDRGQSGELFF.

This clonotype came up a few times. The J gene is TRBJ1-1, the V gene TRBV7-2; no clear D. CDR1 SGHTA and CDR2 FQGNSA come from the germline V gene. Trimming took off 0 bases at V and 5 bases at J, with 7 bases between the two ends. This CDR3 has 13 amino acids. CDR3 in amino acids: CASSLATGTEAFF. DNA for the CDR3: TGTGCCAGCAGCTTAGCGACCGGGACTGAAGCTTTCTTT. Together with reference TRBV7-2 and TRBJ1-1, the CDR3 gives the full variable domain: GAGVSQSPSNKVTEKGKDVELRCDPISGHTALYWYRQSLGQGLEFLIYFQGNSAPDKSGLPSDRFSAERTGGSVSTLTIQRTQQEDSAVYLCASSLATGTEAFFGQGTRLTVV.

This clonotype was counted ten times or more. The V and J genes are TRBV6-2 or TRBV6-3 and TRBJ2-3; 12 bases align to TRBD2. V trimming: 6 bases; J trimming: 3 bases; junction bases outside the gene matches: 7. Per the germline V gene, CDR1 is MNHEY and CDR2 is SVGEGT. CDR3 length: 16 amino acids. The CDR3 loop is CASRQTTSGSTDTQYF. The CDR3 DNA reads TGTGCCAGCAGACAGACGACTAGCGGGAGTACAGATACGCAGTATTTT.

By share, this clonotype counts as medium-sized (0.01 to 0.1%). This chain links TRBV9 with TRBJ2-5, with 8 bases identical to TRBD1. CDR3 length: 17 amino acids. V gave up 2 bases and J gave up 4 bases; unmatched junction bases: 13. Germline V gene lookup returns CDR1 SGDLS and CDR2 YYNGEE. The CDR3 DNA follows: TGTGCCAGCAGCGTGGACAGGGTTTCCCACCCTCTAGAGACCCAGTACTTC. It translates to CASSVDRVSHPLETQYF.

The table lists this clonotype with many counts. The V call is TRBV5-6, the J call TRBJ2-1; either TRBD1 or TRBD2 may supply D (5 bases each). Trimming shortened V by 2 bases and J by 4 bases, and 16 bases separated the two germline ends. This CDR3 region has 16 residues. Germline values: CDR1 SGHDT, CDR2 YYEEEE. In nucleotides, the CDR3 is TGTGCCAGCAGCTTCAGGGCCCGGGATGGGTACAATGAGCAGTTCTTC. Translation: CASSFRARDGYNEQFF.

This clonotype was seen ten or more times. The chain links TRBV13 to TRBJ2-2; 7 nucleotides line up with TRBD2. The CDR3 covers 15 residues. Germline CDR1 PRHDT, CDR2 FYEKMQ (reference sequence). V lost 6 bases to trimming and J lost 3 bases; unmatched junction nucleotides: 7. CDR3 protein: CASSAGVAYTGELFF. The CDR3 DNA follows: TGTGCCAGCAGTGCGGGAGTGGCGTACACCGGGGAGCTGTTTTTT. Full variable domain (outside the CDR3, taken from reference TRBV13 and TRBJ2-2): AAGVIQSPRHLIKEKRETATLKCYPIPRHDTVYWYQQGPGQDPQFLISFYEKMQSDKGSIPDRFSAQQFSDYHSELNMSSLELGDSALYFCASSAGVAYTGELFFGEGSRLTVL.

In regard to this clonotype: With a much larger clone just one base away, this may be a read error. The chain is built from TRBV11-2 and TRBJ1-4; D unclear. The length of the CDR3 is 16 residues. Trimming cost V 0 bases and J 5 bases, with 13 bases left between them. Looked up from germline, CDR1 is SGHAT and CDR2 is FQNNGV. The CDR3 protein is CASSLDPFDVNEKLFF. The CDR3 DNA is TGTGCCAGCAGCTTAGATCCCTTCGACGTGAATGAAAAACTGTTTTTT.

This clonotype qualifies as medium-sized. This CDR3 is CASSQGQGMRETQYF. The CDR3 DNA sequence: TGTGCCAGCAGCCAGGGACAGGGGATGAGGGAGACCCAGTACTTC. This sequence joins TRBV13 and TRBJ2-5; 10 nucleotides match TRBD1. Losses at the gene ends were 5 bases for V and 5 bases for J; bases not matched to a gene: 8. Germline CDR1 is PRHDT and CDR2 is FYEKMQ (reference sequence). CDR3 length: 15 amino acids.

On this clonotype: With a much larger clone just one base away, this may be a read error. V usage is TRBV7-9 and J usage is TRBJ2-5; a weak D match, TRBD1 (6 bases). There are 13 residues in the CDR3. In germline, CDR1 is SEHNR, CDR2 FQNEAQ (reference sequence). The CDR3 sequence is CTSSLQGLETQYF. CDR3 DNA sequence: TGTACCAGCAGCTTACAGGGCCTGGAGACCCAGTACTTC. The variable domain in full, completed from reference TRBV7-9 and TRBJ2-5, reads DTGVSQNPRHKITKRGQNVTFRCDPISEHNRLYWYRQTLGQGPEFLTYFQNEAQLEKSRLLSDRFSAERPKGSFSTLEIQRTEQGDSAMYLCTSSLQGLETQYFGPGTRLLVL.

Within the sample, this clonotype is medium-sized. The CDR3 loop reads CASSPHWTSGRAITDTQYF. The CDR3 nucleotides are TGTGCCAGCAGCCCCCATTGGACTAGCGGGAGGGCCATCACAGATACGCAGTATTTT. This sequence joins TRBV28 and TRBJ2-3; 15 bases are shared with TRBD2. Germline lookup yields CDR1 MDHEN and CDR2 SYDVKM. V lost 6 bases to trimming and J lost 2 bases; unmatched junction nucleotides: 12. The CDR3 runs to 19 residues.

V usage is TRBV13 and J usage is TRBJ2-2; D is unresolved. The CDR3 consists of 13 residues. The germline CDR1 and CDR2 sequences are PRHDT and FYEKMQ (reference sequence). V dropped 4 bases and J dropped 8 bases, with 11 bases sitting between them. CDR3 region: CASSSWALGELFF. Written as DNA, the CDR3 is TGTGCCAGCAGCTCTTGGGCTCTAGGGGAGCTGTTTTTT.

This clonotype is categorized as medium-sized. This chain's CDR3 is CSVGQQGLTQETQYF. As DNA, the CDR3 is TGCAGCGTTGGACAACAGGGTTTAACGCAGGAGACCCAGTACTTC. The rearrangement links TRBV29-1 to TRBJ2-5; TRBD1 is a possible D gene (6 bases). Deletions cut 4 bases from V and 5 bases from J, with 20 bases between. Germline-derived CDR1 and CDR2 are SQVTM and ANQGSEA. The CDR3 has 15 residues. The variable domain in full, completed from reference TRBV29-1 and TRBJ2-5, reads SAVISQKPSRDICQRGTSLTIQCQVDSQVTMMFWYRQQPGQSLTLIATANQGSEATYESGFVIDKFPISRPNLTFSTLTVSNMSPEDSSIYLCSVGQQGLTQETQYFGPGTRLLVL.

Concerning this clonotype: A much larger clone differs by one base, so this may be a read error. The chain combines TRBV18 with TRBJ2-3, with TRBD2 identical over 8 bases. This CDR3 has 17 residues. Trimming took 2 bases from V and 2 from J; bases not matched to a gene: 9. CDR1 and CDR2 (germline): KGHSH, LQKENI. CDR3 in DNA: TGTGCCAGCTCACCATTTTCTGCGGGGGGAGACACAGATACGCAGTATTTT. Protein sequence: CASSPFSAGGDTDTQYF.